A single sample is the source of the 15 T cell receptor beta chains below, sequenced in a study of blood T cell repertoires in COVID-19 (dated by TCRdb to about 2020). The library was prepared using the immunoSEQ multiplex PCR assay. This immuneACCESS table, as held by TCRdb, lists in-frame sequences with V and J called but not all clones. Of the missing ones, under half trace to an unresolved V gene in checked studies; the others have no known cause. This sample is represented by about 100,000 clones; roughly 80% of them were singletons. Jointly, the top ten make up about an eighth of the sample. Sequencing was carried out using peripheral blood. These TCRs come from a man aged 45-60 years with active or convalescent COVID-19.

The rearrangement joins TRBV4-1 to TRBJ1-1; no definite D call. V was trimmed by 3 bases and J by 3 bases, leaving 11 bases between them. Germline V gene lookup returns CDR1 MGHRA and CDR2 YSYEKL. This CDR3 region has 14 residues. The CDR3 region is CASSQIAGDTEAFF. CDR3 nucleotide sequence: TGCGCCAGCAGCCAGATAGCCGGCGACACTGAAGCTTTCTTT.

This clone was observed a handful of times. The chain uses TRBV5-4 and TRBJ2-1; 7 bases map to TRBD1. CDR1 is SGHNT, CDR2 YYREEE, per germline (reference sequence). CDR3 length: 17 amino acids. Trimming cost V 4 bases and J 2 bases; bases outside gene matches: 12. CDR3 nucleotide sequence: TGTGCCAGCAGCCCAGGGGGTTACGGGTCAACCTACAATGAGCAGTTCTTC. Amino acids: CASSPGGYGSTYNEQFF.

The chain uses TRBV10-3 and TRBJ1-2, with D tentatively TRBD1 (5 bases). Germline V gives CDR1 ENHRY, CDR2 SYGVKD. CDR3 length: 14 amino acids. Trimming removed 6 bases from V and 6 bases from J, with 17 bases in between. The CDR3 sequence: CAIRPEGVKDGYTF. CDR3 coding DNA: TGTGCCATCAGGCCCGAAGGGGTAAAGGATGGCTACACCTTC.

V and J are TRBV28 and TRBJ1-4; possible D gene TRBD1, 5 bases. The germline V gene has CDR1 MDHEN and CDR2 SYDVKM. Trimming shortened V by 10 bases and J by 10 bases, and 13 bases separated the two germline ends. This CDR3 has 11 amino acids. The CDR3 nucleotides are TGTGCCACCGGGGGGGAGGTAAAACTGTTTTTT. This gives the protein CATGGEVKLFF.

The rearrangement uses TRBV24-1 and TRBJ1-5; unclear D gene. V dropped 6 bases and J dropped 7 bases, with 9 bases sitting between them. Per germline, CDR1 KGHDR and CDR2 SFDVKD. The CDR3 runs to 12 residues. The CDR3 DNA follows: TGTGCCACCAGTAAGGGAGGGCAGCCCCAGCATTTT. Translation: CATSKGGQPQHF.

The chain links TRBV5-5 to TRBJ1-1; D is unresolved. The CDR3 contains 14 residues. Germline lookup yields CDR1 SGHKS and CDR2 YYEKEE (reference sequence). The V gene lost 0 bases and the J gene lost 1 base, with 7 bases spanning the gap. Here the CDR3 reads CASSLVTENTEAFF. The CDR3 DNA is TGTGCCAGCAGCTTGGTAACAGAGAACACTGAAGCTTTCTTT. Full variable domain (remainder filled in from reference TRBV5-5 and TRBJ1-1): DAGVTQSPTHLIKTRGQQVTLRCSPISGHKSVSWYQQVLGQGPQFIFQYYEKEERGRGNFPDRFSARQFPNYSSELNVNALLLGDSALYLCASSLVTENTEAFFGQGTRLTVV.

Ten or more counts support this clone. The genes are TRBV2 and TRBJ2-7; D not certain. The CDR3 is made up of 13 amino acids. V dropped 6 bases and J dropped 5 bases, with 14 bases sitting between them. Germline V gene sequence: CDR1 SNHLY, CDR2 FYNNEI. CDR3 sequence reads: CASRLSIVDEQYF. The CDR3 region has the DNA TGTGCCAGCAGGCTGAGTATCGTGGACGAGCAGTACTTC.

The chain has TRBV28 and TRBJ1-2, with D maybe TRBD1 (5 bases). V was cut by 5 bases and J by 2 bases, with 18 bases left in between. Germline values: CDR1 MDHEN, CDR2 SYDVKM. This CDR3 is built from 16 residues. CDR3 in amino acids: CASSSSRAPANYGYTF. As DNA, the CDR3 is TGTGCCAGCAGTAGTTCCAGGGCCCCCGCAAACTATGGCTACACCTTC.

The V call is TRBV6-5, the J call TRBJ2-5; no clear D. V was trimmed by 7 bases and J by 5 bases, leaving 14 bases between them. Germline lookup yields CDR1 MNHEY and CDR2 SVGAGI. This CDR3 is 13 amino acids long. This CDR3 is CASTAGLRETQYF. The CDR3 DNA is TGTGCCAGCACGGCAGGCCTTCGGGAGACCCAGTACTTC.

This rearrangement joins TRBV5-6 to TRBJ1-5, with 9 bases aligning to TRBD1. The CDR3 consists of 15 residues. CDR1 SGHDT and CDR2 YYEEEE come from the germline V gene. V gave up 0 bases and J gave up 8 bases; unmatched junction bases: 6. CDR3: CASSLAGTGREPQHF. CDR3 sequence (DNA): TGTGCCAGCAGCTTGGCGGGGACAGGGAGGGAGCCCCAGCATTTT.

This chain connects TRBV6-5 to TRBJ1-5; no clear D gene. Trimming stripped 4 bases from V and 5 bases from J, with 9 bases between. Per the germline V gene, CDR1 is MNHEY and CDR2 is SVGAGI. The CDR3 runs to 13 residues. The CDR3 DNA sequence: TGTGCCAGCAGTTCACAGCTGTATCAGCCCCAGCATTTT. It yields the protein CASSSQLYQPQHF.

This rearrangement joins TRBV10-3 to TRBJ2-5; D is undetermined. V lost 7 bases, J lost 0 bases, and 9 bases lay in between. Per germline, CDR1 ENHRY and CDR2 SYGVKD. The CDR3 contains 13 residues. CDR3 sequence reads: CAINNRDQETQYF. CDR3 DNA sequence: TGTGCCATCAATAACCGGGACCAAGAGACCCAGTACTTC.

V and J are TRBV11-2 and TRBJ2-1; 15 bases line up with TRBD2. Germline CDR1 and CDR2: SGHAT and FQNNGV. Trimming removed 0 bases from V and 10 bases from J; junction bases left unmatched: 16. The CDR3 is 20 residues long. For the CDR3, the DNA is TGTGCCAGCAGCTTAGAGTTCTTTCGGCGGACTAGCGGGAGGGCCCACGAGCAGTTCTTC. Residues: CASSLEFFRRTSGRAHEQFF.

The table lists this clone with a count of one. This chain joins TRBV10-2 and TRBJ2-1, with 10 bases that match TRBD2. The germline CDR1 and CDR2 sequences are WSHSY and SAAADI. V lost 4 bases, J lost 4 bases, and 4 bases stayed unmatched. CDR3 size: 15 residues. This CDR3 is CASSVAGGGYNEQFF. As DNA, the CDR3 is TGCGCCAGCAGTGTAGCGGGAGGTGGATACAATGAGCAGTTCTTC.

The gene calls are TRBV30 and TRBJ1-4, with 10 positions matching TRBD1. The junction had 7 bases not matched to a gene; V was cut back by 2 bases and J by 7 bases. From germline, CDR1 is GTSNPN and CDR2 SVGIG (reference sequence). The CDR3 has 15 amino acids. The CDR3 is CAWSRGTGESEKLFF. The CDR3 DNA follows: TGTGCCTGGAGTCGGGGGACAGGGGAGAGTGAAAAACTGTTTTTT.